The T cell receptor beta chain described here comes from a study of T cells after yellow fever vaccination. Germline V lookup: CDR1 SGHDT, CDR2 YYEEEE. The length of the CDR3 is 18 residues. The germline V and J ends were trimmed by 4 bases and 2 bases, with 25 bases remaining between them. Generation of TCR cDNA used 5'RACE template switching (which added a universal primer site and UMIs). TCRdb fed the 5' RACE reads into MiXCR, producing one record per CDR3 protein. The sample includes hundreds of thousands of distinct CDR3 sequences, about 8.7% seen only once; the top ten take roughly 18%. This clonotype was counted a few times. What it recognizes is unknown. General observations from the study: Researchers report a weaker secondary response that nonetheless peaked faster, day 5 versus 15.

The rearrangement joins TRBV5-6 to TRBJ2-7; D is unresolved. The receptor comes from a man aged 18 to 30 who received the YFV17D yellow fever vaccine. The input for sequencing was PBMCs, taken on the day of the first yellow fever vaccination. DNA of the CDR3: TGTGCCAGCAGCCCATTGTCCTTAAAACAGCCCGTCGCCTACGAGCAGTACGTC. Its translation: CASSPLSLKQPVAYEQYV.